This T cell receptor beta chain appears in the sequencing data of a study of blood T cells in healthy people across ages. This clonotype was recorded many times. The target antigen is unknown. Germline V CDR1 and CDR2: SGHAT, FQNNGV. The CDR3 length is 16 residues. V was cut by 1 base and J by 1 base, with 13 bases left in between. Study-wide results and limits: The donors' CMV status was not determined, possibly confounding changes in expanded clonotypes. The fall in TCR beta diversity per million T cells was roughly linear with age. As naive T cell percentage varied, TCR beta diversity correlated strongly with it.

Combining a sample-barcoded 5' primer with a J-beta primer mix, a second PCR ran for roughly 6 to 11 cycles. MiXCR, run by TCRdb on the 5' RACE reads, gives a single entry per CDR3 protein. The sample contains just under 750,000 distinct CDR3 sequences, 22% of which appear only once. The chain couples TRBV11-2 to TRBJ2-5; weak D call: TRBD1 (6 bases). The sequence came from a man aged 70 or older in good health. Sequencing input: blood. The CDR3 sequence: CASSLVLTGPQETQYF. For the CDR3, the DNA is TGTGCCAGCAGCTTAGTTTTGACAGGCCCCCAAGAGACCCAGTACTTC.